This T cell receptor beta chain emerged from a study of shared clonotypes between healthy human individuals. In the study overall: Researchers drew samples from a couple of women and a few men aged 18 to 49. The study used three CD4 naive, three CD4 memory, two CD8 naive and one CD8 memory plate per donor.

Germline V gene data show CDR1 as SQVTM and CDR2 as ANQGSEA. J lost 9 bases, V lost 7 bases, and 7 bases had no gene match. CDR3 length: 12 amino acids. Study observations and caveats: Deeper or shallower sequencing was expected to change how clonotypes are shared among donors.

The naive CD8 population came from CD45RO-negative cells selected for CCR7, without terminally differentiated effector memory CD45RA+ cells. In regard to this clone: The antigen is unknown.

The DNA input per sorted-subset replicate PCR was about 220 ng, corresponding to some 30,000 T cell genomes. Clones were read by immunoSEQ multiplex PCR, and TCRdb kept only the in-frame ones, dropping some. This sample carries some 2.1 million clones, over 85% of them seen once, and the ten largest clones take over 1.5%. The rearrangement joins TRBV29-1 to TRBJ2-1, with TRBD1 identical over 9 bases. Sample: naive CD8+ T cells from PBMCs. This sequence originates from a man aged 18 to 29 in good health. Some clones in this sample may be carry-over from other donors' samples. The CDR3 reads CSGTGGRGEQFF. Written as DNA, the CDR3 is TGCAGCGGTACAGGGGGCAGGGGTGAGCAGTTCTTC.